The entry below gives a single TCR beta chain sequence along with its context. What it recognizes is unknown. The sample originates from a study of cytomegalovirus exposure and HLA in healthy donors. Study outcomes and limitations: In an earlier analysis, most TCR beta V segments were productive about 87% or about 30% of the time. The classifier, whose performance was assessed in both the original and validation cohorts, reportedly diagnosed cytomegalovirus status with high specificity and sensitivity. Several of the most significant clusters were apparently associated with common viral pathogens in a later analysis.

The study ran its PCR with 60 Vbeta and 13 Jbeta primers. Libraries were prepared by immunoSEQ multiplex PCR; TCRdb keeps only in-frame clonotypes and omits some of them. The sample contains 90,000 to 120,000 clones, 65% to 85% of which appear only once. The CDR3 covers 16 residues. The V gene's germline CDR1 is SGHDT and CDR2 YYEEEE. Trimming cost V 3 bases and J 0 bases; bases outside gene matches: 5. Sequencing was carried out using PBMCs. This sequence originates from a man younger than 35 in good health and CMV-seronegative. The rearrangement links TRBV5-6 to TRBJ1-3; 8 bases agree with TRBD1. The CDR3 sequence is CASSWGQVNSGNTIYF. The CDR3 DNA reads as TGTGCCAGCAGCTGGGGACAGGTTAACTCTGGAAACACCATATATTTT.